The rows below give T cell receptor beta chains drawn from one sample of a study of early T cells in non-severe SARS-CoV-2 infection. Each CDR3 protein gets one entry after TCRdb re-called the 5' RACE reads with MiXCR. This sample has some 62,000 distinct CDR3 sequences, with approximately 9.3% found just once. The sequenced sample consisted of whole blood. The receptors originated from an adult who was a healthcare worker with PCR-confirmed SARS-CoV-2 infection or an uninfected control (not recorded which). Each CDR3 is given with its conserved first and last residue. D genes are given only for firm matches. Expanded clones get a size class; other rows say once, few or many, or leave the size out.

d_gene	j_gene	abundance	v_gene	CDR3nt	CDR3aa
NA	TRBJ2-1	NA	TRBV7-9	TGTGCCAGCAGACACCCTCCCTCCTACAATGAGCAGTTCTTC	CASRHPPSYNEQFF
NA	TRBJ2-3	NA	TRBV7-8	TGTGCCAGCAGCTTATTAGAGGGGCCCCCGACAGATACGCAGTATTTT	CASSLLEGPPTDTQYF
NA	TRBJ1-1	NA	TRBV3-1	TGTGCCAGCAGCCAAGATCCCGAGCCTTACAGACCTGAAGCTTTCTTT	CASSQDPEPYRPEAFF
NA	TRBJ2-1	many	TRBV7-2	TGTGCCAGCAGCCCTAGGGGCAGTTCCTACAATGAGCAGTTCTTC	CASSPRGSSYNEQFF
NA	TRBJ2-5	NA	TRBV24-1	TGTGCCACCAGTCGTGGACTGACTTACGAGGGGAAGGAGACCCAGTACTTC	CATSRGLTYEGKETQYF
NA	TRBJ1-6	many	TRBV5-1	TGCGCCAGCAGCCCCCGCGGGCCGGGGTCACCCCTCCACTTT	CASSPRGPGSPLHF
NA	TRBJ2-1	few	TRBV2	TGTGCCAGCATAAAATTAAGCTCCTACAATGAGCAGTTCTTC	CASIKLSSYNEQFF
NA	TRBJ2-1	NA	TRBV7-2	TGTGCCAGCAGGGGGATGGGGAGCTCCTACAATGAGCAGTTCTTC	CASRGMGSSYNEQFF
NA	TRBJ1-2	many	TRBV4-1	TGCGCCAGCAGCCAAGGAGACAGTAACTATGGCTACACCTTC	CASSQGDSNYGYTF
NA	TRBJ1-1	many	TRBV7-3	TGTGCCAGCAGCTCCACGATGAACACTGAAGCTTTCTTT	CASSSTMNTEAFF
NA	TRBJ2-2	NA	TRBV2	TGTGCCAGCAGTCCACTAGAATCCGGGGAGCTGTTTTTT	CASSPLESGELFF